These 21 T cell receptor beta chains were all obtained from the same sample, sequenced in a study of cytomegalovirus exposure and HLA in healthy donors. This PCR relied on a set of 60 Vbeta primers and 13 Jbeta primers. Libraries were prepared by immunoSEQ multiplex PCR; TCRdb keeps only in-frame clonotypes and omits some of them. The top ten hold 2% to 2.5% of the sample, which has some 140,000 clones, approximately 69% seen once. Sequenced sample: PBMCs. The receptors derive from a man younger than 40 in good health and CMV-seronegative.

The V gene is TRBV14, the J gene TRBJ2-3; D remains ambiguous. The V and J ends lost 4 bases and 5 bases respectively, with 7 bases between them. The CDR3 contains 12 residues. The germline V gene has CDR1 SGHDN and CDR2 FVKESK. The CDR3 sequence: CASSPLGDTQYF. The CDR3 region has the DNA TGTGCCAGCAGCCCCCTCGGAGATACGCAGTATTTT.

The chain carries TRBV6-1 and TRBJ2-3; 10 bases align to TRBD1. Germline V gives CDR1 MNHNS, CDR2 SASEGT. CDR3 length: 15 amino acids. Losses at the gene ends were 6 bases for V and 5 bases for J; bases not matched to a gene: 8. CDR3 bases: TGTGCCAGCAGGGAGACAGGGGGCATTAGAGATACGCAGTATTTT. The encoded protein is CASRETGGIRDTQYF.

V is TRBV7-2 and J is TRBJ2-7; 16 nucleotides agree with TRBD2. This CDR3 comprises 17 residues. V lost 5 bases to trimming and J lost 3 bases; unmatched junction nucleotides: 7. Germline-derived CDR1 and CDR2 are SGHTA and FQGNSA. As DNA, the CDR3 is TGTGCCAGCAGCGCCGGGACTAGCGGGGGGGCCGTCTACGAGCAGTACTTC. As protein: CASSAGTSGGAVYEQYF.

J is TRBJ1-1 and V is TRBV7-3; 7 positions agree with TRBD1. Germline-derived CDR1 and CDR2 are SGHTA and FQGTGA. This CDR3 has 15 residues. With 5 bases clipped from V and 1 base from J, the junction kept 7 bases outside the gene matches. The CDR3 DNA sequence: TGTGCCAGCAGCCTCGGGACAGTTCGGAACACTGAAGCTTTCTTT. The encoded protein is CASSLGTVRNTEAFF.

V and J are TRBV5-1 and TRBJ1-4; 12 bases fit TRBD1. The CDR3 runs to 15 residues. V shed 4 bases and J 6 bases; nucleotides not matched to a gene: 4. In germline, CDR1 is SGHRS, CDR2 YFSETQ. CDR3 region: CASSGGQGAHEKLFF. The CDR3 DNA reads as TGCGCCAGCAGCGGGGGACAGGGGGCTCATGAAAAACTGTTTTTT.

The V gene is TRBV5-4, the J gene TRBJ1-2, with D perhaps matching TRBD1 (5 bases). V shed 5 bases and J shed 6 bases, with 17 bases lying between them. The CDR3 has 14 residues. CDR1 is SGHNT and CDR2 is YYREEE in the germline V gene (reference sequence). The CDR3 region is CASRLAQGGNGYTF. CDR3 in DNA: TGTGCCAGCAGACTGGCGCAGGGAGGGAATGGCTACACCTTC.

CDR3 bases: TGTGCCAGTGGGTCGACCGCCAGGTTCTTCCCAGATACGCAGTATTTT. Translation: CASGSTARFFPDTQYF. The V and J genes are TRBV19 and TRBJ2-3; no clear D. Germline loops: CDR1 LNHDA, CDR2 SQIVND (reference sequence). This CDR3 spans 16 amino acids. Trimming shortened V by 8 bases and J by 4 bases, and 22 bases separated the two germline ends.

V is TRBV4-3 and J is TRBJ2-3; TRBD1 aligns across 9 bases. Germline CDR1 LGHNA, CDR2 YSLEER. This CDR3 contains 16 residues. Germline trimming cut 5 bases from V and 6 bases from J; bases unmatched to any gene: 12. The CDR3 nucleotides are TGCGCCAGCAGCACCGACGTCGGGACAGGGTGGGATACGCAGTATTTT. Translating gives CASSTDVGTGWDTQYF.

The rearrangement links TRBV5-1 to TRBJ2-5; 9 bases are a match to TRBD1. Unmatched junction bases numbered 9, after V lost 4 bases and J lost 5 bases. The V gene's germline CDR1 is SGHRS and CDR2 YFSETQ. The CDR3 totals 15 residues. Written as DNA, the CDR3 is TGCGCCAGCAGCCTTACAGGGGGCGCTGGGGAGACCCAGTACTTC. Translating it yields CASSLTGGAGETQYF.

The rearrangement links TRBV2 to TRBJ2-3, with 12 bases aligning to TRBD1. V was pared by 6 bases and J by 2 bases, with 6 bases of the junction left unmatched. The CDR3 loop spans 16 amino acids. Germline lookup yields CDR1 SNHLY and CDR2 FYNNEI. CDR3 DNA sequence: TGTGCCAGCAGCCGGGACAGGGGGCGATTCACAGATACGCAGTATTTT. Amino acids: CASSRDRGRFTDTQYF.

The chain combines TRBV5-1 with TRBJ2-5; D gene uncertain. CDR3 size: 13 residues. Germline V gives CDR1 SGHRS, CDR2 YFSETQ. V lost 2 bases and J 2 bases, leaving 7 bases between the germline ends. The CDR3 DNA is TGCGCCAGCAGCTTACTGTCGCAAGAGACCCAGTACTTC. Amino acids: CASSLLSQETQYF.

The J gene is TRBJ2-6, the V gene TRBV11-2; D uncertain. Germline lookup yields CDR1 SGHAT and CDR2 FQNNGV. The V end was cut by 5 bases, the J end by 0 bases, with 11 bases between. The CDR3 has 16 amino acids. The CDR3 region is CASSPVESSGANVLTF. The DNA of the CDR3 is TGTGCCAGCAGCCCCGTGGAGAGCTCTGGGGCCAACGTCCTGACTTTC.

The rearrangement joins TRBV7-8 to TRBJ2-7; TRBD2 is a possible D gene (5 bases). Germline V gene sequence: CDR1 SGHVS, CDR2 FQNEAQ. Trimming took off 0 bases at V and 2 bases at J, with 8 bases between the two ends. The CDR3 sequence is 14 residues long. The CDR3: CASSLASGTYEQYF. CDR3 DNA sequence: TGTGCCAGCAGCTTAGCTTCGGGAACCTACGAGCAGTACTTC.

The table lists this clone with a few counts. V gene TRBV14 combines with J gene TRBJ2-5, with D possibly matching TRBD1 (6 bases). The V end was cut by 5 bases, the J end by 9 bases, with 16 bases between. The CDR3 covers 13 residues. Germline CDR1 and CDR2: SGHDN and FVKESK. The CDR3 DNA sequence: TGTGCCAGCAGCAAATACAGGGTTGGAGCCCAGTACTTC. It yields the protein CASSKYRVGAQYF.

In nucleotides, the CDR3 is TGTGCCACCCGGACAGGGGGTAATGAAAAACTGTTTTTT. It codes for CATRTGGNEKLFF. The rearrangement joins TRBV15 to TRBJ1-4; 10 nucleotides match TRBD1. This CDR3 spans 13 amino acids. With V trimmed by 8 bases and J by 4 bases, 1 base remained unmatched. CDR1 LNHNV and CDR2 YYDKDF come from the germline V gene (reference sequence).

The sample holds a few counts of this clone. J is TRBJ2-7 and V is TRBV27; 7 bases fit TRBD2. The CDR3 has 15 residues. The trim removed 8 bases at V and 3 bases at J, leaving 13 bases unmatched. Germline CDR1 and CDR2: MNHEY and SMNVEV (reference sequence). This CDR3 reads CASSFGGEGLYEQYF. Written as DNA, the CDR3 is TGTGCCAGCTCCTTTGGAGGGGAGGGCCTCTACGAGCAGTACTTC.

This clone has just a few counts. The chain uses TRBV28 and TRBJ1-5, with D maybe TRBD1 (6 bases). Between the trimmed V and J ends, which lost 4 bases and 6 bases, there was a span of 7 bases. This CDR3 is built from 12 residues. Germline lookup yields CDR1 MDHEN and CDR2 SYDVKM. The CDR3 DNA sequence: TGTGCCAGCAGTTACAGGGTTCAGCCCCAGCATTTT. Its protein is CASSYRVQPQHF.

The chain links TRBV30 to TRBJ1-5; no reliable D call. The CDR3 is 15 residues long. The germline V gene has CDR1 GTSNPN and CDR2 SVGIG (reference sequence). Deletions cut 0 bases from V and 3 bases from J, with 12 bases between. Written as DNA, the CDR3 is TGTGCCTGGAGTGTAGGAGGAGATTTCAATCAGCCCCAGCATTTT. Translated, it gives CAWSVGGDFNQPQHF.

The chain links TRBV5-4 to TRBJ1-1; 7 nucleotides agree with TRBD1. This CDR3 is built from 14 residues. Germline CDR1 SGHNT, CDR2 YYREEE (reference sequence). J lost 2 bases, V lost 4 bases, and 5 bases had no gene match. The CDR3 sequence: CASSPTGFNTEAFF. CDR3 in DNA: TGTGCCAGCAGCCCGACAGGGTTTAACACTGAAGCTTTCTTT.

This clone was seen a handful of times. The V and J genes are TRBV29-1 and TRBJ1-1, with TRBD1 identical over 7 bases. The germline gives CDR1 SQVTM, CDR2 ANQGSEA. The trim removed 6 bases at V and 3 bases at J, leaving 10 bases unmatched. This CDR3 has 14 amino acids. CDR3 region: CSVPKIGTDTEAFF. The CDR3 nucleotides are TGCAGCGTACCGAAAATTGGGACAGACACTGAAGCTTTCTTT. The full variable domain, rest sourced from reference TRBV29-1 and TRBJ1-1, is SAVISQKPSRDICQRGTSLTIQCQVDSQVTMMFWYRQQPGQSLTLIATANQGSEATYESGFVIDKFPISRPNLTFSTLTVSNMSPEDSSIYLCSVPKIGTDTEAFFGQGTRLTVV.

V is TRBV6-5 and J is TRBJ1-1; 9 bases are a match to TRBD1. This CDR3 is 16 amino acids long. CDR1 and CDR2 (germline): MNHEY, SVGAGI. V was pared by 4 bases and J by 6 bases, with 12 bases of the junction left unmatched. CDR3 coding DNA: TGTGCCAGCAGTTCCCCGGGGGACAGGGTTTTCGCTGAAGCTTTCTTT. Amino acids: CASSSPGDRVFAEAFF.